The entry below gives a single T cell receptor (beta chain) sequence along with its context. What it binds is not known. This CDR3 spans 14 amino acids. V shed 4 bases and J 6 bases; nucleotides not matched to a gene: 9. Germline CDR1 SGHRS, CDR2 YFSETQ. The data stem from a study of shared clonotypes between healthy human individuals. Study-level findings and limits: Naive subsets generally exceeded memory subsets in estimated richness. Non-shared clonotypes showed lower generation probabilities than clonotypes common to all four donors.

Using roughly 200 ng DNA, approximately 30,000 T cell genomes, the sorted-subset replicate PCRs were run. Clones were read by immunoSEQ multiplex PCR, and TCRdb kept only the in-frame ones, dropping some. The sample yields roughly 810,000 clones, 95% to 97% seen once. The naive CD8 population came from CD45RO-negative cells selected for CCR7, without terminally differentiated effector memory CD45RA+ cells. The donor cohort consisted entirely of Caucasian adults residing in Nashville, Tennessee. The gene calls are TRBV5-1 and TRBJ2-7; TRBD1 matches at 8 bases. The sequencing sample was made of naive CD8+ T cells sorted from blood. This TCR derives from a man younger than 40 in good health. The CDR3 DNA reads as TGCGCCAGCAGCCAGTTGGACAGGGCGATCGAGCAGTACTTC. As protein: CASSQLDRAIEQYF.